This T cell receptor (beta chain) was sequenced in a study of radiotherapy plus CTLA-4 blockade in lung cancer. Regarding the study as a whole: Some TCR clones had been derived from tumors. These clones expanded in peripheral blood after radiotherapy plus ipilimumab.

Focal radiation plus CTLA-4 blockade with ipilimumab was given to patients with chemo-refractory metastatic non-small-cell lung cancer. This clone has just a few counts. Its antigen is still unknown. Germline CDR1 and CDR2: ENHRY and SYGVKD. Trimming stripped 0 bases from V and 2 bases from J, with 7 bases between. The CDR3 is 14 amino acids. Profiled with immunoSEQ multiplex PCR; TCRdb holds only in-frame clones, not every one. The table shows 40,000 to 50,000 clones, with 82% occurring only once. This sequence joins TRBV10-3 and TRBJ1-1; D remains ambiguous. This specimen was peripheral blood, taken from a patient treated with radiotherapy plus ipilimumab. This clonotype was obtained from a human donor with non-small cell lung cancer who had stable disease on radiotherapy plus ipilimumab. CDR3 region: CAISESSVNTEAFF. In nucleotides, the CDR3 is TGTGCCATCAGTGAGTCCAGTGTCAACACTGAAGCTTTCTTT.